The rows below give T cell receptor beta chains drawn from one sample of a study of CD8 T cells in ankylosing spondylitis. TCRdb used MiXCR to reprocess the 5' RACE reads, holding one entry per CDR3 protein. The data hold approximately 210,000 distinct CDR3 sequences, with over 10% observed a single time. Sequencing was done on a sample of blood, either unsorted or a sorted T cell fraction (not recorded which). These receptors were obtained from a male donor with ankylosing spondylitis or in good health (not recorded which). CDR3s include the opening cysteine and the closing phenylalanine or tryptophan. A D gene is named only where the DNA matches it firmly. Clone size, where shown, is once, few, many, or a class for clones that have expanded.

clone size,J gene,D gene,V gene,CDR3 DNA,CDR3 protein
few,TRBJ2-5,TRBD1,TRBV29-1,TGCAGCGCCGACCTGATTCGGCAGGGGGCTTCAGTGCAGGAGACCCAGTACTTC,CSADLIRQGASVQETQYF
few,TRBJ1-2,-,TRBV27,TGTGCCAGCAGTCTAATACCGACTTCTAACTATGGCTACACCTTC,CASSLIPTSNYGYTF
few,TRBJ1-2,TRBD1,TRBV29-1,TGCAGCGTTGAGTGGGACAGATTCTATGGCTACACCTTC,CSVEWDRFYGYTF
many,TRBJ2-1,-,TRBV4-1,TGCGCCAGCAGCCAAGAGGGGCCGACCTATGACAATGAGCAGTTCTTC,CASSQEGPTYDNEQFF
few,TRBJ2-7,-,TRBV3-1,TGTGCCAGCAGCCAATTAGGGCAGGGCAAGCAGTACTTC,CASSQLGQGKQYF
-,TRBJ1-2,-,TRBV5-4,TGTGCCAGCAGCCCCGCTGATGGGAACTATGGCTACACCTTC,CASSPADGNYGYTF
-,TRBJ2-7,-,TRBV7-9,TGTGCCAGCAGCCTTTCCGGGACCTACTACGAGCAGTACTTC,CASSLSGTYYEQYF
many,TRBJ2-2,TRBD1,TRBV5-1,TGCGCCAGCAGCTGGACAGGATTCACCGGGGAGCTGTTTTTT,CASSWTGFTGELFF
many,TRBJ1-2,-,TRBV4-1,TGCGCCAGCAGCCAAGGGAGCCTAGGTGGCTACACCTTC,CASSQGSLGGYTF
few,TRBJ1-1,-,TRBV5-5,TGTGCCAGCAGCCCCACTTCTTCCCCCGTAGCTTTCTTT,CASSPTSSPVAFF
-,TRBJ2-7,-,TRBV5-1,TGCGCCAGCAGCTTGGGGGGTACCCCTGGTGAGCAGTACTTC,CASSLGGTPGEQYF
-,TRBJ2-1,TRBD1,TRBV12-3/TRBV12-4,TGTGCCAGCAGTACCGGGACAGCGGATTGGGAGCAGTTCTTC,CASSTGTADWEQFF
-,TRBJ2-5,-,TRBV7-9,TGTGCCAGCAGCTTAGGAGCCTATGAAATTAGCGGCGCCCAGTACTTC,CASSLGAYEISGAQYF
-,TRBJ2-5,TRBD2,TRBV2,TGTGCCAGCTGGGCGGGGGGTGCCCAAGAGACCCAGTACTTC,CASWAGGAQETQYF
-,TRBJ1-5,TRBD1,TRBV27,TGTGCCAGCAGTCCGACAGGGTCACAGCCCCAGCATTTT,CASSPTGSQPQHF
many,TRBJ2-3,TRBD1,TRBV7-9,TGTGCCAGCAGCTTAGCGCAGGGGGTCACAGATACGCAGTATTTT,CASSLAQGVTDTQYF
-,TRBJ2-1,-,TRBV4-2,TGTGCCAGCAGCCAAGCGGATGAGCAGTTCTTC,CASSQADEQFF
-,TRBJ1-1,-,TRBV10-3,TGTGCCATCAGTGAGTCACCAGGGAGCCCGGACACTGAAGCTTTCTTT,CAISESPGSPDTEAFF
few,TRBJ2-7,-,TRBV28,TGTGCCAGCAGTTCCCCCCCCGGGACGGAAAGCTCCTACGAGCAGTACTTC,CASSSPPGTESSYEQYF
few,TRBJ2-7,-,TRBV30,TGTGCCTGGAAGTCTGGGGACCTCTCCTACGAGCAGTACTTC,CAWKSGDLSYEQYF
many,TRBJ2-7,TRBD2,TRBV7-2,TGTGCCAGCAGCTTAGCGCGGGCGGGAGGCGAGCAGTACTTC,CASSLARAGGEQYF
few,TRBJ2-1,-,TRBV14,TGTGCCAGCAGCCTAAACCAGGGATCCTACAATGAGCAGTTCTTC,CASSLNQGSYNEQFF
-,TRBJ2-1,TRBD2,TRBV20-1,TGCAGTGCTAGGTCCTTAACTAGCGGGAGAGGGCCCAATGAGCAGTTCTTC,CSARSLTSGRGPNEQFF
-,TRBJ2-7,-,TRBV24-1,TGTGCCACCAGGGAAATGAAGGGGCAGTACTTC,CATREMKGQYF
few,TRBJ1-1,-,TRBV12-3/TRBV12-4,TGTGCCAGCAGTCCGGGACTTTCTGAAGCTTTCTTT,CASSPGLSEAFF
-,TRBJ1-1,-,TRBV7-2,TGTGCCAGCAGCCTCCCCGGCGGGAACACTGAAGCTTTCTTT,CASSLPGGNTEAFF
-,TRBJ2-3,TRBD2,TRBV2,TGTGCCAGTCCGGGACTAGCGGCAGATACGCAGTATTTT,CASPGLAADTQYF
-,TRBJ2-5,-,TRBV14,TGTGCCAGCAGCCAATGGTCAGGGACCCAAGAGACCCAGTACTTC,CASSQWSGTQETQYF
-,TRBJ2-7,TRBD1,TRBV29-1,TGCAGCGTTGAAAAGGGGGCGGAACTCTCCTACGAGCAGTACTTC,CSVEKGAELSYEQYF
-,TRBJ1-5,-,TRBV5-6,TGTGCCAGCAGCTTGGGGGCAGGGAATCAGCCCCAGCATTTT,CASSLGAGNQPQHF
-,TRBJ2-1,TRBD1,TRBV6-1,TGTGCCAGCAGTCAAAGACAGGGGGCCCCCTACAATGAGCAGTTCTTC,CASSQRQGAPYNEQFF
-,TRBJ2-5,-,TRBV12-3/TRBV12-4,TGTGCCAGCAGTCAGACCTGGACCCAGTACTTC,CASSQTWTQYF
-,TRBJ2-3,-,TRBV4-1,TGCGCCAGCAGCCAAGTGGTAGACACAGATACGCAGTATTTT,CASSQVVDTDTQYF
many,TRBJ1-5,-,TRBV27,TGTGCCAGCAGTTTTGTGGACCAGCCCCAGCATTTT,CASSFVDQPQHF
many,TRBJ2-3,TRBD2,TRBV4-2,TGTGCCAGCAGCCAAGAGGGGACTAGCGGGGCAGATACGCAGTATTTT,CASSQEGTSGADTQYF
many,TRBJ2-1,-,TRBV5-1,TGCGCCAGCAGCTTAAGCGGGCCGTCCTACAATGAGCAGTTCTTC,CASSLSGPSYNEQFF
-,TRBJ2-1,TRBD1,TRBV5-5,TGTGCCAGCAGCATGCTCGACAGGGGGCCATACAATGAGCAGTTCTTC,CASSMLDRGPYNEQFF
-,TRBJ1-1,-,TRBV29-1,TGCAGCGTCCCACAGGAGCCGAACACTGAAGCTTTCTTT,CSVPQEPNTEAFF
-,TRBJ1-2,-,TRBV25-1,TGTGCCAGCAGTCGGGACGTCGGCGGCTACACCTTC,CASSRDVGGYTF
many,TRBJ1-5,TRBD1,TRBV6-2/TRBV6-3,TGTGCCAGCACTCCTCTGGGACAGGCTAATCAGCCCCAGCATTTT,CASTPLGQANQPQHF
-,TRBJ2-1,-,TRBV6-5,TGTGCCAGCAGTCGGATGAACAATGAGCAGTTCTTC,CASSRMNNEQFF
few,TRBJ2-7,-,TRBV29-1,TGCAGCGTTGAGGCGGAGAGCTCCTACGAGCAGTACTTC,CSVEAESSYEQYF
-,TRBJ2-5,-,TRBV7-9,TGTGCCAGCAGCTTATCAACAGAAGCCCCGGACTTC,CASSLSTEAPDF
-,TRBJ1-4,-,TRBV12-5,TGTGCTAGTGGTCCCCCAGGGAGGAAACTGTTTTTT,CASGPPGRKLFF
-,TRBJ1-2,TRBD1,TRBV29-1,TGCAGCGTACAGGGGCACAGAAATAACTATGGCTACACCTTC,CSVQGHRNNYGYTF
few,TRBJ1-2,-,TRBV29-1,TGCAGCGTTGAGGGGGGAGGTGGTGGCTACACCTTC,CSVEGGGGGYTF
-,TRBJ2-1,-,TRBV12-3/TRBV12-4,TGTGCCAGCAGTTTAATGGAGTACAATGAGCAGTTCTTC,CASSLMEYNEQFF
-,TRBJ2-1,-,TRBV5-6,TGTGCCAGCAGCTTGGATGGGGAGATTTGGTCTAATGTGCAGTTCTTC,CASSLDGEIWSNVQFF
-,TRBJ2-3,-,TRBV2,TGTGCCAGCAGTGATGGGGTAGGCAGCACAGATACGCAGTATTTT,CASSDGVGSTDTQYF
-,TRBJ2-1,TRBD2,TRBV9,TGTGCCAGCAGCGCACCGGGACTAGCGGGTACCTCCTACAATGAGCAGTTCTTC,CASSAPGLAGTSYNEQFF
-,TRBJ2-1,TRBD2,TRBV30,TGTGCCTGGACCTCTAGCGGGAGCTTGGATGAGCAGTTCTTC,CAWTSSGSLDEQFF
few,TRBJ2-1,TRBD2,TRBV4-1,TGCGCCAGCAGCCAATGGGGCGGGGGGGAGTTTGGAGACTACAATGAGCAGTTCTTC,CASSQWGGGEFGDYNEQFF
-,TRBJ2-4,-,TRBV20-1,TGCAGTGCTAGACTAGGGCGGGGCCCCAAAAACATTCAGTACTTC,CSARLGRGPKNIQYF
few,TRBJ2-3,-,TRBV10-2,TGCGCCAGCAGTACGACCCCCGATACGCAGTATTTT,CASSTTPDTQYF
few,TRBJ1-4,-,TRBV6-5,TGTGCCAGCAGTTACCTCCTTGCAACTAATGAAAAACTGTTTTTT,CASSYLLATNEKLFF